This T cell receptor (beta chain) comes out of a study of shared clonotypes between healthy human individuals. Study outcomes and limitations: The study drew on few donors, limiting represented genetic and exposure-history diversity. Clonotypes shared by all four donors outscored non-shared clonotypes in generation probability.

Per germline, CDR1 SGHRS and CDR2 YFSETQ. Trimming removed 4 bases at V and 6 bases at J, with 20 bases between. The CDR3 spans 15 residues. Worth noting for this clone: The antigen remains unidentified.

Every immunoSEQ plate was one replicate of a subset's evenly spread DNA. Replicate PCRs run on sorted subsets employed 200 ng DNA, some 33,000 T cell genomes. Repertoires were generated with immunoSEQ multiplex PCR, while TCRdb's copy carries only in-frame clones and drops some. The data show about 1.1 million clones, with approximately 80% seen just once and almost 0.9% held by the top ten. This clonotype was sampled from a man aged 18 to 29 in good health. Some clones in this sample may be carry-over from other donors' samples. Sequenced material: memory CD4+ T cells from PBMCs. Subset here: CD45RA-negative fraction. The chain employs TRBV5-1 and TRBJ2-7; possibly TRBD2 for D (6 bases). The CDR3 nucleotides are TGCGCCAGCAGCGTAGGAACTAGCTTCGGGCCCGAGCAGTACTTC. As protein: CASSVGTSFGPEQYF.